The 32 T cell receptor beta chains below come from one sample, sequenced in a study of T cell repertoires in cytomegalovirus infection. Antigen specificity for these receptors is unknown. TCRdb redid the calling of the reads with MiXCR, one entry per CDR3 protein. The sample holds about 700,000 distinct CDR3 sequences, 30% to 40% seen once. The sequencing used cultured PBMCs, collected from culture after CMV antigen stimulation. These TCRs come from a human donor in good health (CMV status not recorded). Some clones in this sample may be carry-over from other donors' samples.

This clonotype was seen more than once but under ten times. CDR3 loop: CASSETGWSTEAFF. The CDR3, as DNA: TGCGCCAGCAGTGAAACAGGGTGGAGCACTGAAGCTTTCTTT. V gene TRBV10-2 combines with J gene TRBJ1-1; D is possibly TRBD1 (6 bases). CDR1 WSHSY and CDR2 SAAADI come from the germline V gene. V shed 3 bases and J shed 4 bases, with 12 bases lying between them. The CDR3 spans 14 residues.

There are many counts of this clonotype. V gene TRBV7-2 combines with J gene TRBJ2-3; D uncertain. The V gene lost 2 bases and the J gene lost 5 bases, with 14 bases spanning the gap. The V gene's germline CDR1 is SGHTA and CDR2 FQGNSA. CDR3 length equals 15 residues. In DNA form, the CDR3 reads TGTGCCAGCAGCTTATATGGTGAACGATTAGATACGCAGTATTTT. As protein: CASSLYGERLDTQYF.

In this sample, this clonotype turned up a few times. This rearrangement joins TRBV6-2 or TRBV6-3 to TRBJ1-5; D gene unclear. Germline CDR1 is MNHEY and CDR2 is SVGEGT. The CDR3 runs 15 residues. V dropped 5 bases and J dropped 4 bases, with 15 bases sitting between them. The CDR3 spells CASSTRHTGNQPQHF. The CDR3 DNA sequence: TGTGCCAGCAGTACCCGCCACACGGGAAATCAGCCCCAGCATTTT.

With regard to this clonotype: The junction departs from the called germline gene at one end, perhaps through a read error. CDR3 in DNA: TGTGCCAGTAGTATTGAGGGACAGGGAGAGAGCCAGTACTTC. Encoded protein: CASSIEGQGESQYF. V gene TRBV19 combines with J gene TRBJ2-5; 9 bases fit TRBD1. This CDR3 has 14 residues. CDR1 is LNHDA, CDR2 SQIVND, per germline (reference sequence).

The rearrangement links TRBV7-8 to TRBJ2-5, with 14 positions matching TRBD2. CDR1 is SGHVS, CDR2 FQNEAQ, per germline. The CDR3 is made up of 19 amino acids. Trimming at V came to 3 bases and at J to 5 bases, leaving 14 bases not matched to a gene. This CDR3 reads CASSFPGLAGEGVWETQYF. CDR3 in DNA: TGTGCCAGCAGCTTTCCGGGACTAGCGGGAGAGGGGGTGTGGGAGACCCAGTACTTC.

The chain is built from TRBV18 and TRBJ1-6, with D perhaps matching TRBD1 (5 bases). Germline CDR1 is KGHSH and CDR2 is LQKENI. This CDR3 is 15 amino acids long. Trimming cost V 5 bases and J 10 bases, with 18 bases left between them. CDR3 DNA: TGTGCCAGCTCAATTCCGGGACCCGGGAACTCACCCCTCCACTTT. Its translation: CASSIPGPGNSPLHF.

The V and J genes are TRBV10-3 and TRBJ2-2, with D maybe TRBD2 (5 bases). CDR3 length equals 15 residues. V was clipped by 2 bases and J by 0 bases, with 7 bases between them. The germline V gene encodes CDR1 ENHRY and CDR2 SYGVKD. For the CDR3, the DNA is TGTGCCATCAGTGAGGGACTGGCGAACACCGGGGAGCTGTTTTTT. Protein sequence: CAISEGLANTGELFF.

The V gene is TRBV2, the J gene TRBJ2-5, with 13 bases that match TRBD2. Germline CDR1 and CDR2: SNHLY and FYNNEI. Trimming at V came to 6 bases and at J to 5 bases, leaving 12 bases not matched to a gene. CDR3 length: 17 amino acids. The CDR3 sequence is CASRRTSGGITGETQYF. The CDR3 nucleotides read TGTGCCAGCAGGAGGACTAGCGGGGGTATAACAGGCGAGACCCAGTACTTC.

In its sample, this clonotype was seen a few times. This chain links TRBV7-6 with TRBJ1-4; 7 bases align to TRBD1. After removal of 5 bases from V and 5 bases from J, the junction contained 5 bases not matched to a gene. The CDR3 contains 14 residues. Per germline, CDR1 SGHVS and CDR2 FNYEAQ. This chain's CDR3 is CASSRQGRNEKLFF. The CDR3 region has the DNA TGTGCCAGCAGCCGACAGGGAAGAAATGAAAAACTGTTTTTT.

This clonotype was recorded a few times. In DNA, the CDR3 is TGTGCCAGCAGAAAAGCCGGGACTAGCGGTTTAGATACGCAGTATTTT. It yields the protein CASRKAGTSGLDTQYF. The chain couples TRBV12-3 or TRBV12-4 to TRBJ2-3; 11 bases align to TRBD2. J lost 5 bases, V lost 6 bases, and 10 bases had no gene match. The CDR3 has 16 amino acids.

This clonotype appeared many times. The gene calls are TRBV7-2 and TRBJ2-1; TRBD2 agrees at 7 bases. V lost 5 bases and J lost 10; bases outside the gene matches: 14. The CDR3 runs 15 residues. Germline CDR1 is SGHTA and CDR2 is FQGNSA. The CDR3 nucleotides read TGTGCCAGCAGCCCTCAAACGGGAGGCCCCACCGAGCAGTTCTTC. Translation: CASSPQTGGPTEQFF.

Concerning this clonotype: The junction shows a germline mismatch at one end, possibly a read error. The chain employs TRBV7-2 and TRBJ2-5; TRBD2 matches 8 bases. The CDR3 contains 16 residues. The germline V gene encodes CDR1 SGHTA and CDR2 FQGNSA. The CDR3 sequence is CASSLKVAGPQENQYF. In DNA form, the CDR3 reads TGTGCCAGCAGCTTAAAGGTAGCGGGGCCCCAAGAGAACCAGTACTTC.

The J gene is TRBJ2-7, the V gene TRBV27; no reliable D call. Per germline, CDR1 MNHEY and CDR2 SMNVEV (reference sequence). CDR3 length equals 13 residues. Trimming removed 0 bases at V and 2 bases at J, with 5 bases between. The CDR3 region has the DNA TGTGCCAGCAGTTTATCCCCACCCTACGAGCAGTACTTC. Translated: CASSLSPPYEQYF.

This chain joins TRBV6-1 and TRBJ2-7, with 7 positions matching TRBD2. V lost 5 bases and J lost 3; bases outside the gene matches: 7. Germline values: CDR1 MNHNS, CDR2 SASEGT. This CDR3 has 14 amino acids. The CDR3: CASSRPSGGYEQYF. The CDR3 DNA reads as TGTGCCAGCAGTCGACCTAGCGGAGGCTACGAGCAGTACTTC.

The gene calls are TRBV7-8 and TRBJ2-7, with D possibly being TRBD1 (6 bases). Per the germline V gene, CDR1 is SGHVS and CDR2 is FQNEAQ. Trimming took 5 bases from V and 1 from J, leaving 12 bases between them. The CDR3 is 14 residues long. The CDR3 nucleotides are TGTGCCAGCAGCGAAACAGGGTTGTCCTACGAGCAGTACTTC. As protein: CASSETGLSYEQYF. Filled out from reference TRBV7-8 and TRBJ2-7, the complete variable domain reads GAGVSQSPRYKVAKRGQDVALRCDPISGHVSLFWYQQALGQGPEFLTYFQNEAQLDKSGLPSDRFFAERPEGSVSTLKIQRTQQEDSAVYLCASSETGLSYEQYFGPGTRLTVT.

The chain recombines TRBV12-3 or TRBV12-4 with TRBJ1-2; D is possibly TRBD1 (5 bases). The CDR3 has 15 residues. The V end was cut by 7 bases, the J end by 3 bases, with 18 bases between. The CDR3 DNA sequence: TGTGCCAGCACCCCCGCCTTGAGGGGTGACTATGGCTACACCTTC. It translates to CASTPALRGDYGYTF.

The rearrangement joins TRBV6-5 to TRBJ1-1; D uncertain. Germline loops: CDR1 MNHEY, CDR2 SVGAGI. Trimming pared 2 bases from V and 4 bases from J, leaving 17 bases between. The CDR3 is 16 residues long. The chain's CDR3 is CASSYQPEGLSTEAFF. The CDR3 nucleotides read TGTGCCAGCAGTTACCAACCCGAGGGCTTGAGCACTGAAGCTTTCTTT.

The chain is built from TRBV6-1 and TRBJ1-5; D uncertain. The germline CDR1 and CDR2 sequences are MNHNS and SASEGT. The V end lost 6 bases, the J end lost 2 bases, and 8 bases lay between the germline ends. This CDR3 contains 13 residues. CDR3 protein: CASRFLGNQPQHF. CDR3 in DNA: TGTGCCAGCAGATTCTTAGGCAATCAGCCCCAGCATTTT.

This chain connects TRBV2 to TRBJ2-3; 11 bases agree with TRBD2. Germline V lookup: CDR1 SNHLY, CDR2 FYNNEI. The CDR3 length is 16 residues. V lost 0 bases, J lost 7 bases, and 6 bases stayed unmatched. CDR3 sequence reads: CASSEARLAGGNTQYF. The DNA of the CDR3 is TGTGCCAGCAGTGAAGCGCGGCTAGCGGGGGGTAATACGCAGTATTTT.

The chain links TRBV4-1 to TRBJ2-7; the D gene is possibly TRBD1 (6 bases). The CDR3 spans 15 residues. V lost 2 bases, J lost 2 bases, and 13 bases lay in between. The germline gives CDR1 MGHRA, CDR2 YSYEKL. CDR3 sequence (DNA): TGCGCCAGCAGCCAAAGGGACAATACCGCCTACGAGCAGTACTTC. It codes for CASSQRDNTAYEQYF.

The V call is TRBV4-3, the J call TRBJ2-3, with 7 bases matching TRBD2. This CDR3 is built from 18 residues. J gave up 0 bases and V 0 bases, and 9 bases lay outside the gene matches. Germline CDR1 is LGHNA and CDR2 is YSLEER. As DNA, the CDR3 is TGCGCCAGCAGCCAAGATCCCCTAGCGGAATTTAGCACAGATACGCAGTATTTT. This codes for CASSQDPLAEFSTDTQYF.

There are a few counts of this clonotype. The chain joins TRBV7-6 to TRBJ1-3, with 7 positions matching TRBD1. This CDR3 region has 16 residues. After removal of 5 bases from V and 0 bases from J, the junction contained 7 bases not matched to a gene. CDR1 and CDR2 (germline): SGHVS, FNYEAQ. The CDR3 region has the DNA TGTGCCAGCAGCCCGGGACAGCCAAACTCTGGAAACACCATATATTTT. Protein sequence: CASSPGQPNSGNTIYF.

The genes are TRBV27 and TRBJ1-5; D might be TRBD1 (5 bases). The ends were cut back, 3 bases at V and 5 bases at J, with 11 bases in the middle. The CDR3 covers 14 residues. Germline assignment: CDR1 MNHEY and CDR2 SMNVEV (reference sequence). In DNA form, the CDR3 reads TGTGCCAGCAGTTTGGGCAGGGTTGATCAGCCCCAGCATTTT. Its protein product is CASSLGRVDQPQHF.

The CDR3 DNA is TGTGCCAGCAGTAGAGGGACAGGGCGGTCCTACGAGCAGTACTTC. Its protein product is CASSRGTGRSYEQYF. The rearrangement uses TRBV6-8 and TRBJ2-7; TRBD1 matches at 9 bases. The V segment lost 5 bases and the J segment 1 base; nucleotides outside the gene matches: 6. The germline gives CDR1 MNHGY, CDR2 SAAAGT. The CDR3 has 15 residues.

The chain joins TRBV6-1 to TRBJ2-7; perhaps TRBD2 as D (6 bases). V was clipped by 6 bases and J by 4 bases, with 10 bases between them. Per the germline V gene, CDR1 is MNHNS and CDR2 is SASEGT. This CDR3 is built from 12 residues. The CDR3: CASSGLWYEQYF. The CDR3 DNA reads as TGTGCCAGCAGCGGACTATGGTACGAGCAGTACTTC.

V gene TRBV3-1 combines with J gene TRBJ1-1; D gene ambiguous. Trimming left V 1 base short and J 0 bases short, with 15 bases between. The CDR3 contains 17 residues. CDR1 is LGHDT, CDR2 YNNKEL, per germline (reference sequence). CDR3 residues: CASSQAFSGYLNTEAFF. CDR3 nucleotides: TGTGCCAGCAGCCAAGCTTTTTCTGGGTATCTGAACACTGAAGCTTTCTTT.

At least ten counts were recorded for this clonotype. The gene calls are TRBV7-2 and TRBJ2-7, with D uncertain. V lost 2 bases and J lost 1, with 6 bases in between. The CDR3 runs to 13 residues. The germline CDR1 and CDR2 sequences are SGHTA and FQGNSA. DNA of the CDR3: TGTGCCAGCAGCTTAAAGGGTTCCTACGAGCAGTACTTC. Translation gives CASSLKGSYEQYF.

This clonotype has more than one count but fewer than ten. This rearrangement joins TRBV7-2 to TRBJ2-3; 7 nucleotides agree with TRBD2. The CDR3 contains 12 residues. J was trimmed by 14 bases and V by 5 bases; bases with no gene match: 10. Per germline, CDR1 SGHTA and CDR2 FQGNSA. CDR3 coding DNA: TGTGCCAGCAGCCTCGGGGAGGGGAGGCCGTATTTT. It codes for CASSLGEGRPYF.

This sequence joins TRBV7-2 and TRBJ1-6, with unresolved D. CDR1 and CDR2 from the germline V gene are SGHTA and FQGNSA. This CDR3 has 14 amino acids. V lost 2 bases and J lost 8, with 10 bases in between. In nucleotides, the CDR3 is TGTGCCAGCAGCTTAATGGACTTCCATTCACCCCTCCACTTT. The encoded protein is CASSLMDFHSPLHF.

V gene TRBV6-6 combines with J gene TRBJ1-1; D gene uncertain. Germline CDR1 MNHNY, CDR2 SVGAGI (reference sequence). CDR3 length: 14 amino acids. V was trimmed by 5 bases and J by 0 bases, leaving 10 bases between them. The chain's CDR3 is CASSIENMNTEAFF. In DNA form, the CDR3 reads TGTGCCAGCAGTATAGAGAATATGAACACTGAAGCTTTCTTT.

In this sample, this clonotype turned up many times. The chain uses TRBV7-2 and TRBJ1-1; 7 bases fit TRBD1. J gave up 1 base and V 7 bases, and 3 bases lay outside the gene matches. This CDR3 has 13 residues. Per germline, CDR1 SGHTA and CDR2 FQGNSA. Here the CDR3 DNA reads TGTGCCAGCACCAGGGACAGGAACACTGAAGCTTTCTTT. Amino acids: CASTRDRNTEAFF.

CDR3 DNA sequence: TGTGCCAGCAGTCAAGAATCAGGCCGAATCTCCTACGAGCAGTACTTC. Amino acids: CASSQESGRISYEQYF. The V and J genes are TRBV2 and TRBJ2-7; D is unclear. The CDR3 totals 16 residues. V was trimmed by 5 bases and J by 0 bases, leaving 17 bases between them. The germline V gene has CDR1 SNHLY and CDR2 FYNNEI.